These 25 T cell receptor beta chains were all obtained from the same sample, sequenced in a study of early T cells in non-severe SARS-CoV-2 infection. TCRdb re-derived calls from the 5' RACE reads in MiXCR, one entry per CDR3 protein. The sample lists roughly 75,000 distinct CDR3 sequences; less than 15% were seen once. Sequencing was performed on whole blood. Receptors originate from an adult who was a healthcare worker with PCR-confirmed SARS-CoV-2 infection or an uninfected control (not recorded which).

This clonotype occurred many times. The chain joins TRBV12-3 or TRBV12-4 to TRBJ1-2; D unresolved. V lost 4 bases and J 3 bases, leaving 6 bases between the germline ends. The CDR3 loop spans 12 amino acids. CDR3 sequence: CASSSTDYGYTF. In DNA form, the CDR3 reads TGTGCCAGCAGTTCCACAGACTATGGCTACACCTTC.

The gene calls are TRBV11-2 and TRBJ2-1; D might be TRBD2 (6 bases). The CDR3 runs 15 residues. Looked up from germline, CDR1 is SGHAT and CDR2 is FQNNGV. V lost 10 bases to trimming and J lost 7 bases, with 23 bases between them. The DNA for the CDR3 is TGTGCCACCGGGGCTAGCGCGTTAGTAATTAATGAGCAGTTCTTC. Protein: CATGASALVINEQFF.

This clonotype has just a few counts. V and J are TRBV20-1 and TRBJ1-1, with D perhaps matching TRBD1 (6 bases). The CDR3 is made up of 15 amino acids. V dropped 3 bases and J dropped 0 bases, with 14 bases sitting between them. The germline V gene encodes CDR1 DFQATT and CDR2 SNEGSKA (reference sequence). CDR3 in DNA: TGCAGTGCTAGGGAGGGACAAACATTGAACACTGAAGCTTTCTTT. Translating it yields CSAREGQTLNTEAFF.

This clonotype was observed a few times. The chain is built from TRBV5-1 and TRBJ1-2, with unresolved D. There are 11 residues in the CDR3. The V gene's germline CDR1 is SGHRS and CDR2 YFSETQ. V lost 8 bases to trimming and J lost 5 bases, with 10 bases between them. In DNA form, the CDR3 reads TGCGCCAGAAATAAGATATATGGCTACACCTTC. This codes for CARNKIYGYTF.

This clonotype was picked up a small number of times. J is TRBJ2-7 and V is TRBV9, with D tentatively TRBD1 (7 bases). The ends were cut back, 4 bases at V and 2 bases at J, with 13 bases in the middle. Germline values: CDR1 SGDLS, CDR2 YYNGEE. The CDR3 is 14 amino acids. CDR3 DNA sequence: TGTGCCAGCAGCCCCAGGGGGGAAGCCTACGAGCAGTACTTC. Its translation: CASSPRGEAYEQYF.

The J gene is TRBJ1-4, the V gene TRBV7-2; 10 bases map to TRBD1. The germline V gene encodes CDR1 SGHTA and CDR2 FQGNSA. This CDR3 contains 14 residues. V trimming: 3 bases; J trimming: 9 bases; junction bases outside the gene matches: 4. This CDR3 reads CASSLGQGRKKLFF. The DNA for the CDR3 is TGTGCCAGCAGCTTGGGACAGGGGCGGAAAAAACTGTTTTTT.

The chain is built from TRBV5-1 and TRBJ2-7; tentatively, D is TRBD1 (5 bases). Germline values: CDR1 SGHRS, CDR2 YFSETQ. The CDR3 has 15 amino acids. The V end was cut by 3 bases, the J end by 2 bases, with 15 bases between. This chain's CDR3 is CASSSTVGGTYEQYF. The CDR3 DNA follows: TGCGCCAGCAGCTCGACAGTCGGCGGCACCTACGAGCAGTACTTC.

This clonotype was detected only a few times. The CDR3 sequence is CATTFPGKFYEQYF. The DNA of the CDR3 is TGTGCCACCACCTTTCCCGGAAAGTTTTACGAGCAGTACTTC. V and J are TRBV28 and TRBJ2-7, with unresolved D. V lost 10 bases and J lost 4, with 20 bases in between. Germline CDR1 is MDHEN and CDR2 is SYDVKM. The CDR3 runs 14 residues.

This clonotype was seen more than once but under ten times. V usage is TRBV5-1 and J usage is TRBJ2-5; D possibly uses TRBD1 or TRBD2 (7 bases each). V lost 1 base to trimming and J lost 5 bases, with 15 bases between them. CDR3 length: 15 residues. Germline lookup yields CDR1 SGHRS and CDR2 YFSETQ. The CDR3 sequence is CASSLRGGGLETQYF. Here the CDR3 DNA reads TGCGCCAGCAGCTTGCGGGGAGGGGGCCTCGAGACCCAGTACTTC.

The table lists this clonotype with a few counts. The rearrangement joins TRBV4-1 to TRBJ1-1, with D perhaps matching TRBD1 (6 bases). The CDR3 is 15 residues long. Germline V gene sequence: CDR1 MGHRA, CDR2 YSYEKL. V lost 2 bases and J lost 5, with 15 bases in between. In DNA form, the CDR3 reads TGCGCCAGCAGCCAACCTAGGGAGAGGGGGACTGAAGCTTTCTTT. Protein: CASSQPRERGTEAFF.

This clonotype was detected a few times. The V and J genes are TRBV19 and TRBJ2-7; TRBD2 agrees at 7 bases. Trimming took 11 bases from V and 0 from J; bases not matched to a gene: 7. Germline CDR1 and CDR2: LNHDA and SQIVND (reference sequence). The CDR3 loop spans 13 amino acids. The CDR3 sequence is CASGGGASYEQYF. The CDR3 DNA sequence: TGTGCCTCTGGGGGAGGGGCCTCCTACGAGCAGTACTTC.

This clonotype was observed a handful of times. The J gene is TRBJ2-1, the V gene TRBV5-1; 8 nucleotides line up with TRBD1. The length of the CDR3 is 16 residues. After removal of 0 bases from V and 8 bases from J, the junction contained 10 bases not matched to a gene. Germline V gene data show CDR1 as SGHRS and CDR2 as YFSETQ. CDR3 region: CASSLAHSGGRDEQFF. CDR3 DNA sequence: TGCGCCAGCAGCTTGGCGCACTCAGGGGGCAGGGATGAGCAGTTCTTC.

The chain carries TRBV3-1 and TRBJ1-1, with 9 nucleotides matching TRBD1. The CDR3 loop spans 16 amino acids. CDR1 and CDR2 from the germline V gene are LGHDT and YNNKEL (reference sequence). J lost 5 bases, V lost 4 bases, and 11 bases had no gene match. The CDR3 here is CASSPMGQGRETEAFF. CDR3 nucleotide sequence: TGTGCCAGCAGCCCGATGGGACAGGGAAGAGAAACTGAAGCTTTCTTT. The complete variable domain, with remaining parts taken from reference TRBV3-1 and TRBJ1-1, reads DTAVSQTPKYLVTQMGNDKSIKCEQNLGHDTMYWYKQDSKKFLKIMFSYNNKELIINETVPNRFSPKSPDKAHLNLHINSLELGDSAVYFCASSPMGQGRETEAFFGQGTRLTVV.

The sample holds a few counts of this clonotype. This may be a read error, as it is one base from a much larger clone. This sequence joins TRBV5-1 and TRBJ2-3, with D perhaps given as TRBD1 or TRBD2 (5 bases each). Germline CDR1 SGHRS, CDR2 YFSETQ. The CDR3 consists of 13 residues. V was clipped by 3 bases and J by 0 bases, with 5 bases between them. Here the CDR3 reads CASSWGSTDTQYF. DNA of the CDR3: TGCGCCAGCAGCTGGGGGAGCACAGATACGCAGTATTTT.

The chain carries TRBV28 and TRBJ1-1; no clear D gene. Germline-derived CDR1 and CDR2 are MDHEN and SYDVKM. This CDR3 contains 15 residues. Trimming removed 4 bases at V and 2 bases at J, with 14 bases between. The CDR3 DNA reads as TGTGCCAGCAGTTCAATGGGCAGCACAAACACTGAAGCTTTCTTT. It specifies CASSSMGSTNTEAFF.

J is TRBJ2-7 and V is TRBV28; TRBD2 might be the D (6 bases). This CDR3 contains 15 residues. Germline V gives CDR1 MDHEN, CDR2 SYDVKM. The V gene lost 5 bases and the J gene lost 7 bases, with 21 bases spanning the gap. The CDR3 region is CASSPLRGGPLEQYF. CDR3 DNA: TGTGCCAGCAGTCCCCTCCGTGGAGGGCCTTTGGAGCAGTACTTC. The full variable domain, rest sourced from reference TRBV28 and TRBJ2-7, is DVKVTQSSRYLVKRTGEKVFLECVQDMDHENMFWYRQDPGLGLRLIYFSYDVKMKEKGDIPEGYSVSREKKERFSLILESASTNQTSMYLCASSPLRGGPLEQYFGPGTRLTVT.

There are many counts of this clonotype. The chain employs TRBV3-1 and TRBJ2-3, with D perhaps TRBD2 (6 bases). Trimming took off 4 bases at V and 0 bases at J, with 20 bases between the two ends. Germline values: CDR1 LGHDT, CDR2 YNNKEL (reference sequence). The CDR3 length is 18 residues. The CDR3 loop is CASSLRTSTHASTDTQYF. CDR3 nucleotides: TGTGCCAGCAGCCTTCGAACTAGCACTCATGCCAGCACAGATACGCAGTATTTT.

The genes are TRBV4-2 and TRBJ2-1, with D tentatively TRBD1 (5 bases). This CDR3 spans 15 amino acids. Trimming stripped 1 base from V and 0 bases from J, with 7 bases between. Germline V gene lookup returns CDR1 LGHNA and CDR2 YNFKEQ. CDR3 in DNA: TGTGCCAGCAGCCAAGGGGGCTCCTCCTACAATGAGCAGTTCTTC. Translated, it gives CASSQGGSSYNEQFF.

In this sample, this clonotype turned up a few times. The chain uses TRBV9 and TRBJ2-5, with 9 bases identical to TRBD2. CDR1 and CDR2 from the germline V gene are SGDLS and YYNGEE. The V segment lost 4 bases and the J segment 4 bases; nucleotides outside the gene matches: 8. CDR3 length: 15 residues. Written as DNA, the CDR3 is TGTGCCAGCAGCCCTCGCGGGGGGGGTGGAGAGACCCAGTACTTC. This codes for CASSPRGGGGETQYF.

The chain uses TRBV5-1 and TRBJ2-7, with 8 bases that match TRBD2. The trim removed 5 bases at V and 4 bases at J, leaving 11 bases unmatched. Looked up from germline, CDR1 is SGHRS and CDR2 is YFSETQ. This CDR3 comprises 15 residues. The CDR3 DNA follows: TGCGCCAGCAGGTTCTCGACTAGCGAATTTTACGAGCAGTACTTC. Its protein is CASRFSTSEFYEQYF. Based on the CDR3 plus reference TRBV5-1 and TRBJ2-7, the full variable domain is KAGVTQTPRYLIKTRGQQVTLSCSPISGHRSVSWYQQTPGQGLQFLFEYFSETQRNKGNFPGRFSGRQFSNSRSEMNVSTLELGDSALYLCASRFSTSEFYEQYFGPGTRLTVT.

The chain couples TRBV6-1 to TRBJ2-3; 7 nucleotides match TRBD2. V dropped 6 bases and J dropped 3; count of bases not matched to a gene: 18. The CDR3 sequence is 18 residues long. The germline gives CDR1 MNHNS, CDR2 SASEGT. The CDR3 DNA is TGTGCCAGCAGGGGAGGGACGAAGAAAGTCATTTTTACAGATACGCAGTATTTT. Translation gives CASRGGTKKVIFTDTQYF.

This clonotype was found many times. This sequence joins TRBV7-8 and TRBJ1-6; D unclear. Between the trimmed V and J ends, which lost 3 bases and 8 bases, there was a span of 8 bases. Germline V CDR1 and CDR2: SGHVS, FQNEAQ. This CDR3 has 13 amino acids. CDR3 region: CASSFGRDSPLHF. The CDR3 coding sequence is TGTGCCAGCAGCTTTGGACGGGATTCACCCCTCCACTTT.

A few counts support this clonotype. The J gene is TRBJ2-1, the V gene TRBV7-3, with D perhaps matching TRBD2 (6 bases). V was trimmed by 5 bases and J by 1 base, leaving 12 bases between them. The CDR3 is made up of 15 amino acids. Germline lookup yields CDR1 SGHTA and CDR2 FQGTGA. The CDR3 region has the DNA TGTGCCAGCAGCCCCTGGGCGGGGTCCTACAATGAGCAGTTCTTC. As protein: CASSPWAGSYNEQFF.

This clonotype was detected a few times. The chain employs TRBV24-1 and TRBJ2-3; D gene uncertain. This CDR3 has 14 amino acids. V lost 4 bases and J 1 base, leaving 8 bases between the germline ends. The germline V gene encodes CDR1 KGHDR and CDR2 SFDVKD. The CDR3 DNA reads TGTGCCACCAGTGACGCCCAGGGCACAGATACGCAGTATTTT. Its translation: CATSDAQGTDTQYF.

The CDR3 region has the DNA TGTGCCAGCAGCCGGGACCCCTCGAGGTACAATGAGCAGTTCTTC. It specifies CASSRDPSRYNEQFF. The rearrangement joins TRBV5-5 to TRBJ2-1, with D possibly called TRBD1 or TRBD2 (5 bases each). Trimming cost V 4 bases and J 4 bases, with 15 bases left between them. Germline CDR1 is SGHKS and CDR2 is YYEKEE (reference sequence). This CDR3 contains 15 residues. The full variable domain, rest sourced from reference TRBV5-5 and TRBJ2-1, is DAGVTQSPTHLIKTRGQQVTLRCSPISGHKSVSWYQQVLGQGPQFIFQYYEKEERGRGNFPDRFSARQFPNYSSELNVNALLLGDSALYLCASSRDPSRYNEQFFGPGTRLTVL.